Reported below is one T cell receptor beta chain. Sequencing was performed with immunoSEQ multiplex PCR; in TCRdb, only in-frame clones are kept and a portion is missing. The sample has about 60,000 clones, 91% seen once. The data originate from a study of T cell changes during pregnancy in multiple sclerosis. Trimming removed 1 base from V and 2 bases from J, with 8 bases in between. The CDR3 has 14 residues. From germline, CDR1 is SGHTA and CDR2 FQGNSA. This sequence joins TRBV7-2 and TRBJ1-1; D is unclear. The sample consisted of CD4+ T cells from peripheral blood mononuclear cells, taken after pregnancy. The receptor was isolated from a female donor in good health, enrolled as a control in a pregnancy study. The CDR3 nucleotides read TGTGCCAGCAGCTTAGGAGGGCCAAACACTGAAGCTTTCTTT. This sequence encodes CASSLGGPNTEAFF.